The 22 T cell receptor beta chains reported below all come from one sample, sequenced in a study of T cell responses to AZD1222 COVID-19 vaccine. The method was immunoSEQ multiplex PCR; TCRdb's version includes in-frame clones alone and lacks a portion of them. Altogether around 100,000 clones are present, roughly nine tenths being singletons, with the ten largest covering under 60%. The sample in question was peripheral blood, obtained on day 0 of AZD1222 vaccination. The origin of the receptors is an adult in good health.

The chain links TRBV28 to TRBJ2-7; the match to TRBD1 covers 12 bases. Germline V gene lookup returns CDR1 MDHEN and CDR2 SYDVKM. The CDR3 is made up of 15 amino acids. V was pared by 3 bases and J by 6 bases, with 6 bases of the junction left unmatched. The CDR3 coding sequence is TGTGCCAGCAGTTTGATGGGGACAGGGGGCCTCGAGCAGTACTTC. Translation: CASSLMGTGGLEQYF.

The chain recombines TRBV18 with TRBJ2-3; TRBD2 matches at 11 bases. CDR1 is KGHSH, CDR2 LQKENI, per germline. The CDR3 totals 15 residues. V shed 4 bases, J shed 3 bases, and the junction held 3 bases outside the gene matches. The CDR3 DNA sequence: TGTGCCAGCTCACTGATAGCGGGAGGGACAGATACGCAGTATTTT. Translating it yields CASSLIAGGTDTQYF.

V and J are TRBV27 and TRBJ1-5; the D gene is possibly TRBD1 (6 bases). Germline V gives CDR1 MNHEY, CDR2 SMNVEV (reference sequence). The CDR3 spans 15 residues. V lost 5 bases, J lost 4 bases, and 15 bases lay in between. The CDR3 reads CASSPTGNGNQPQHF. CDR3 bases: TGTGCCAGCAGTCCCACAGGGAATGGGAATCAGCCCCAGCATTTT.

The chain joins TRBV6-1 to TRBJ1-2; TRBD1 might be the D (6 bases). The CDR3 extends over 14 amino acids. Trimming pared 2 bases from V and 4 bases from J, leaving 11 bases between. CDR1 is MNHNS, CDR2 SASEGT, per germline. The CDR3 loop reads CASSESGQTYGYTF. Written as DNA, the CDR3 is TGTGCCAGCAGTGAATCGGGACAAACCTATGGCTACACCTTC.

CDR3 sequence reads: CASSLITRGQFVYTF. CDR3 coding DNA: TGTGCCAGCAGCCTAATAACCAGGGGGCAATTCGTCTACACCTTC. The chain uses TRBV16 and TRBJ1-2, with 8 bases fitting TRBD1. Germline loops: CDR1 KGHSY, CDR2 FQNENV. The ends lost 4 bases at V and 10 bases at J; junction bases unmatched: 14. The CDR3 length is 15 residues.

The V gene is TRBV7-2, the J gene TRBJ1-5; a possible D gene is TRBD1 (6 bases). This CDR3 spans 13 amino acids. Germline V gene lookup returns CDR1 SGHTA and CDR2 FQGNSA. Trimming removed 3 bases at V and 8 bases at J, with 11 bases between. CDR3 sequence reads: CASSLQGWEPQHF. CDR3 nucleotide sequence: TGTGCCAGCAGCTTGCAGGGGTGGGAGCCCCAGCATTTT.

V and J are TRBV5-6 and TRBJ2-2; tentative D call: TRBD1 (5 bases). Looked up from germline, CDR1 is SGHDT and CDR2 is YYEEEE. The CDR3 runs to 13 residues. V was clipped by 3 bases and J by 7 bases, with 10 bases between them. In DNA form, the CDR3 reads TGTGCCAGCAGCTCAGGGCTTGGCGGGGAGCTGTTTTTT. Its protein is CASSSGLGGELFF.

About this clone: Other nucleotide sequences in the sample specify the same CDR3. V and J are TRBV20-1 and TRBJ2-7; TRBD1 matches 11 bases. Germline V lookup: CDR1 DFQATT, CDR2 SNEGSKA (reference sequence). The trim removed 5 bases at V and 5 bases at J, leaving 8 bases unmatched. This CDR3 comprises 14 residues. Here the CDR3 reads CSARGRTGGHEQYF. The CDR3, as DNA: TGCAGTGCTCGTGGAAGGACAGGGGGCCACGAGCAGTACTTC.

The chain joins TRBV9 to TRBJ2-1; weak D call: TRBD2 (6 bases). Germline CDR1 is SGDLS and CDR2 is YYNGEE. Trimming left V 4 bases short and J 10 bases short, with 21 bases between. CDR3 length: 15 residues. The chain's CDR3 is CASSPSTSRGGEQFF. The CDR3 region has the DNA TGTGCCAGCAGCCCGTCGACTAGTCGTGGAGGGGAGCAGTTCTTC.

The gene calls are TRBV5-1 and TRBJ2-3; 9 bases fit TRBD1. Germline CDR1 and CDR2: SGHRS and YFSETQ. V trimming: 5 bases; J trimming: 2 bases; junction bases outside the gene matches: 6. The CDR3 is 15 amino acids. The CDR3: CASSSTGGDTDTQYF. The CDR3, as DNA: TGCGCCAGCAGTTCGACAGGGGGGGACACAGATACGCAGTATTTT.

The chain recombines TRBV5-4 with TRBJ2-3; perhaps TRBD2 as D (5 bases). The V gene's germline CDR1 is SGHNT and CDR2 YYREEE (reference sequence). The V gene lost 4 bases and the J gene lost 4 bases, with 13 bases spanning the gap. There are 14 residues in the CDR3. CDR3: CASSRRFGADTQYF. The CDR3 bases are TGTGCCAGCAGCCGACGGTTCGGGGCAGATACGCAGTATTTT.

This rearrangement joins TRBV28 to TRBJ1-1; D remains unclear. The germline V gene has CDR1 MDHEN and CDR2 SYDVKM. V was clipped by 2 bases and J by 1 base, with 8 bases between them. The CDR3 runs to 14 residues. The CDR3 nucleotides read TGTGCCAGCAGTTTACCGGCGGGGAACACTGAAGCTTTCTTT. Its translation is CASSLPAGNTEAFF.

This sequence joins TRBV28 and TRBJ2-7; 10 nucleotides align to TRBD1. This CDR3 has 16 residues. V dropped 4 bases and J dropped 3; count of bases not matched to a gene: 9. Per germline, CDR1 MDHEN and CDR2 SYDVKM. CDR3 sequence reads: CASSSELGQGYYEQYF. CDR3 DNA: TGTGCCAGCAGTTCCGAATTGGGACAGGGGTACTACGAGCAGTACTTC.

The V call is TRBV9, the J call TRBJ2-1; no clear D gene. CDR1 SGDLS and CDR2 YYNGEE come from the germline V gene. The CDR3 consists of 14 residues. Trimming took 0 bases from V and 3 from J, leaving 7 bases between them. The CDR3, as DNA: TGTGCCAGCAGCGTAGTGGCTAGCTACAATGAGCAGTTCTTC. It codes for CASSVVASYNEQFF. Using reference TRBV9 and TRBJ2-1 for the parts outside the CDR3, the full variable domain is DSGVTQTPKHLITATGQRVTLRCSPRSGDLSVYWYQQSLDQGLQFLIQYYNGEERAKGNILERFSAQQFPDLHSELNLSSLELGDSALYFCASSVVASYNEQFFGPGTRLTVL.

The chain couples TRBV7-8 to TRBJ1-6; D is unresolved. From germline, CDR1 is SGHVS and CDR2 FQNEAQ. This CDR3 comprises 17 residues. Trimming cost V 5 bases and J 3 bases, with 17 bases left between them. CDR3 in DNA: TGTGCCAGCAGCGGAGCGGTCAGTGATTACTATAATTCACCCCTCCACTTT. This codes for CASSGAVSDYYNSPLHF.

The chain joins TRBV18 to TRBJ2-7; 7 bases are a match to TRBD1. CDR3 length equals 14 residues. Germline-derived CDR1 and CDR2 are KGHSH and LQKENI. V shed 4 bases and J 6 bases; nucleotides not matched to a gene: 9. CDR3 loop: CASSQGQIQGEQYF. The DNA for the CDR3 is TGTGCCAGCTCACAGGGACAGATTCAGGGCGAGCAGTACTTC.

The rearrangement links TRBV29-1 to TRBJ2-2; 13 bases are a match to TRBD2. Looked up from germline, CDR1 is SQVTM and CDR2 is ANQGSEA. The CDR3 has 17 residues. V dropped 5 bases and J dropped 3; count of bases not matched to a gene: 9. The CDR3 sequence: CSVRGLAGVGDTGELFF. The CDR3 DNA sequence: TGCAGCGTTCGAGGACTAGCGGGAGTGGGGGACACCGGGGAGCTGTTTTTT.

The rearrangement links TRBV10-2 to TRBJ2-7; 10 nucleotides match TRBD1. This CDR3 has 16 residues. The V and J ends lost 3 bases and 4 bases, in that order; junction bases with no gene match: 9. Germline CDR1 reads WSHSY; CDR2 reads SAAADI. CDR3 amino acids: CASSEYRGQGNYEQYF. Here the CDR3 DNA reads TGCGCCAGCAGTGAATATAGGGGACAGGGGAATTACGAGCAGTACTTC.

The V call is TRBV2, the J call TRBJ2-1; the match to TRBD2 covers 11 bases. Trimming removed 6 bases from V and 3 bases from J; junction bases left unmatched: 4. The CDR3 runs to 15 residues. Germline V CDR1 and CDR2: SNHLY, FYNNEI. CDR3 loop: CASSVGTSGYNEQFF. For the CDR3, the DNA is TGTGCCAGCAGCGTTGGGACTAGCGGCTACAATGAGCAGTTCTTC. Full variable domain (outside the CDR3, taken from reference TRBV2 and TRBJ2-1): EPEVTQTPSHQVTQMGQEVILRCVPISNHLYFYWYRQILGQKVEFLVSFYNNEISEKSEIFDDQFSVERPDGSNFTLKIRSTKLEDSAMYFCASSVGTSGYNEQFFGPGTRLTVL.

This chain joins TRBV6-2 or TRBV6-3 and TRBJ2-7; D perhaps matches TRBD2 (6 bases). The V and J ends lost 2 bases and 9 bases respectively, with 17 bases between them. There are 14 residues in the CDR3. Germline V gives CDR1 MNHEY, CDR2 SVGEGT. CDR3: CASSYTDSVGGQYF. The CDR3 bases are TGTGCCAGCAGTTACACAGACAGTGTCGGGGGGCAGTACTTC.

This rearrangement joins TRBV27 to TRBJ2-7; TRBD1 is a possible D gene (7 bases). Per the germline V gene, CDR1 is MNHEY and CDR2 is SMNVEV (reference sequence). V was cut by 2 bases and J by 1 base, with 12 bases left in between. The CDR3 has 15 amino acids. The DNA of the CDR3 is TGTGCCAGCAGTTTACGGCAGGGGGGTTCCTACGAGCAGTACTTC. It yields the protein CASSLRQGGSYEQYF.

The chain uses TRBV7-2 and TRBJ2-1; D possibly corresponds to TRBD2 (7 bases). CDR3 length equals 16 residues. CDR1 is SGHTA and CDR2 is FQGNSA in the germline V gene. V lost 5 bases, J lost 7 bases, and 21 bases lay in between. The CDR3 loop reads CASSPRTAGFGNEQFF. DNA of the CDR3: TGTGCCAGCAGCCCCCGGACAGCGGGATTCGGAAATGAGCAGTTCTTC.